Listed below are T cell receptor beta chains from one sample, sequenced in a study of OX40 agonist ivuxolimab in advanced cancers. Clones were sequenced by immunoSEQ multiplex PCR, and TCRdb holds only the in-frame ones, with some missing. The sample carries approximately 81,000 clones, roughly nine tenths recorded once. The input for sequencing was CD4+ or CD8+ T cells sorted from blood, taken in a trial of the OX40 agonist ivuxolimab. All receptors come from an adult with an advanced solid tumor such as melanoma, head and neck, liver or kidney cancer. CDR3s include the opening cysteine and the closing phenylalanine or tryptophan. The D gene is left open where the match is weak. Clone size is shown for a subset of rows, as once, few, many or a class of expanded clone.

J: TRBJ2-6; D: TRBD2; size: .; V: TRBV18; DNA: TGTGCCAGCTCACCGGGGGGGGCTGGGGCCAACGTCCTGACTTTC; CDR3: CASSPGGAGANVLTF
J: TRBJ1-6; D: .; size: .; V: TRBV19; DNA: TGTGCCAGTGAAATGGGGGGGCACTCACCCCTCCACTTT; CDR3: CASEMGGHSPLHF
J: TRBJ2-1; D: .; size: .; V: TRBV27; DNA: TGTGCCAGCAGTTTCCAGGGTCTCGGCAATGAGCAGTTCTTC; CDR3: CASSFQGLGNEQFF
J: TRBJ2-1; D: .; size: .; V: TRBV2; DNA: TGTGCCAGCTGGGGATCCGGCAATGAGCAGTTCTTC; CDR3: CASWGSGNEQFF
J: TRBJ1-1; D: .; size: .; V: TRBV7-2; DNA: TGTGCCAGCAGCTTAACGCATGACAGCACTGAAGCTTTCTTT; CDR3: CASSLTHDSTEAFF
J: TRBJ2-1; D: .; size: .; V: TRBV25-1; DNA: TGTGCCAGCAGTGAGAGGGGTAATGAGCAGTTCTTC; CDR3: CASSERGNEQFF
J: TRBJ1-2; D: .; size: few; V: TRBV5-4; DNA: TGTGCCAGCAGCTTGGACAGGCATCAGGGAGGCTACACCTTC; CDR3: CASSLDRHQGGYTF
J: TRBJ1-4; D: .; size: .; V: TRBV7-6; DNA: TGTGCCAGCAGCTTAGGGGGGGGAGAAGAAAAACTGTTTTTT; CDR3: CASSLGGGEEKLFF
J: TRBJ1-1; D: .; size: .; V: TRBV6-5; DNA: TGTGCCAGCAGTCACCCGGAGGGAACTGAAGCTTTCTTT; CDR3: CASSHPEGTEAFF
J: TRBJ2-1; D: TRBD2; size: .; V: TRBV7-3; DNA: TGTGCCAGCAGCTCGGGACTAGCGGGAGTGGAGCAGTTCTTC; CDR3: CASSSGLAGVEQFF
J: TRBJ2-1; D: .; size: .; V: TRBV18; DNA: TGTGCCAGCTCACCCCCAGCCGGTTACAATGAGCAGTTCTTC; CDR3: CASSPPAGYNEQFF
J: TRBJ2-7; D: TRBD2; size: .; V: TRBV4-1; DNA: TGCGCCAGCAGCCCAAGCGGGAGTATCTACGAGCAGTACTTC; CDR3: CASSPSGSIYEQYF
J: TRBJ2-5; D: .; size: .; V: TRBV5-8; DNA: TGTGCCAGCAGCTTGAGTTGGGGGACCCAGTACTTC; CDR3: CASSLSWGTQYF
J: TRBJ1-2; D: .; size: .; V: TRBV5-1; DNA: TGCGCCAGCAGCCAACAGGCTAACAACTATGGCTACACCTTC; CDR3: CASSQQANNYGYTF
J: TRBJ1-2; D: TRBD1; size: .; V: TRBV6-6; DNA: TGTGCCAGCACCCGAGCAGGGACAGGGGAATATGGCTACACCTTC; CDR3: CASTRAGTGEYGYTF
J: TRBJ2-3; D: TRBD2; size: few; V: TRBV7-3; DNA: TGTGCCAGCAGCTTTAGCGGGAGTCCCTTCTTTAGCACAGATACGCAGTATTTT; CDR3: CASSFSGSPFFSTDTQYF